This is a list of T cell receptor beta chains from one sample in a study of cytomegalovirus exposure and HLA in healthy donors. The data were produced by immunoSEQ multiplex PCR, yet TCRdb's version contains in-frame clones alone and is incomplete. Among 150,000 to 200,000 clones, 65% to 85% were seen once, and the ten largest hold around 7%. Specimen: PBMCs. Receptors were obtained from a man in his forties in good health and CMV-seropositive. Both conserved end residues are trimmed from each CDR3. Each record gives: clone size, J gene, V gene, CDR3 protein. Only part of the rows carry a size: once, few, many, or a class if the clone is expanded.

. TRBJ2-3 TRBV5-4 ASSFYTDTQY
. TRBJ2-1 TRBV2 ASTTSAGRSYNEQF
. TRBJ1-5 TRBV27 ASSVTGIPEGPQH
. TRBJ2-7 TRBV7-9 ASSNRGREQY
many TRBJ1-4 TRBV7-2 ASRQGPERGKLF
. TRBJ1-5 TRBV4-3 ASSQGGAGGQPQH
. TRBJ1-3 TRBV6-5 ASSYSRLSGNTIY
. TRBJ1-6 TRBV19 ASSSRPGTGTNSPLH
once TRBJ2-7 TRBV2 ASSDRVYEQY
few TRBJ2-2 TRBV11-3 ASSLEVRAPGPNTGELF
once TRBJ2-5 TRBV11-2 ASSLGQGIWETQY
few TRBJ1-1 TRBV15 ATSRDRASPTG
. TRBJ1-6 TRBV10-3 AIGVSGNSPLH
. TRBJ1-1 TRBV6-5 ASSPPAGGTEAF
. TRBJ1-4 TRBV5-1 ASSLAPGEKLF
. TRBJ2-5 TRBV7-9 ASSPGQIQETQY
. TRBJ2-3 TRBV18 ASSPSTGLSTDTQY
. TRBJ1-2 TRBV5-6 ASIPTGALNYGYT
. TRBJ2-5 TRBV18 ASSPRAETQY
. TRBJ2-3 TRBV27 ASRDSGTDTQY
. TRBJ1-2 TRBV4-3 ASSPTLRQGARVKYGYT
. TRBJ2-3 TRBV10-3 AISLLAGGLTDTQY
. TRBJ2-7 TRBV19 ASSRDRFSYEQY
once TRBJ2-3 TRBV23-1 ASSQQGSTDTQY
. TRBJ1-2 TRBV10-3 AISESRQANYGYT
. TRBJ2-2 TRBV5-4 ASSSSETGELF
few TRBJ1-2 TRBV15 ATSRRLQAGGYT
. TRBJ2-1 TRBV7-3 ASSQYPGTEQF
. TRBJ2-5 TRBV7-9 ASSLASGGSQETQY
few TRBJ1-2 TRBV5-8 ASSTLPGGVDGYT
. TRBJ2-1 TRBV1 TSSTSGRAYNEQF
few TRBJ1-6 TRBV4-1 ASSLDYWGFSPLH
few TRBJ2-5 TRBV5-1 ASSLAGQRGGREGFKGETQY
. TRBJ1-5 TRBV30 AWSPTPHRRGQPQH
. TRBJ2-3 TRBV10-3 AISRLEDTQY
. TRBJ2-2 TRBV10-1 VQGGTNTGELF
few TRBJ1-1 TRBV5-6 ASSLGAGTKNTEAF
. TRBJ1-6 TRBV30 AWRSGADSPLH
few TRBJ1-1 TRBV5-1 ASRENDRVRTEAF
. TRBJ1-5 TRBV6-5 ASSYSRGQPQH
. TRBJ1-1 TRBV28 ASISIGTEAF
. TRBJ1-2 TRBV7-9 SSSLANPGNNGYT
. TRBJ1-2 TRBV27 ASSHWTKGQGYGYT
. TRBJ2-1 TRBV15 ATSREGPEQF
. TRBJ1-3 TRBV7-2 ASSLSGAGNTIY
. TRBJ2-3 TRBV9 ASSVGPTDTQY
. TRBJ2-7 TRBV13 ASSLAGQGINEQY
. TRBJ2-7 TRBV19 ASSISGESAYEQY
. TRBJ1-1 TRBV5-1 ASRPGQGNTEAF
. TRBJ2-7 TRBV19 ASSSSDSSGYEQY
few TRBJ2-1 TRBV5-4 ASTPDSSRINEQF
once TRBJ1-2 TRBV9 ASSSAGPSGYT
. TRBJ1-1 TRBV5-4 ASRAGQGNTEAF
. TRBJ1-2 TRBV30 AWSVGQGHGYT
few TRBJ2-7 TRBV19 ASSTSGGAYEQY
. TRBJ2-5 TRBV7-2 ASSSSGGETQY
few TRBJ2-5 TRBV5-6 ASSLSPRPQETQY
. TRBJ1-2 TRBV4-2 ASSQEWGVGNYGYT
. TRBJ2-5 TRBV6-6 ASSLSLPETQY
. TRBJ2-7 TRBV6-1 ASSGYYDREQY